The sequence of this T cell receptor (beta chain) was determined in a study of blood T cells in healthy people across ages (dated by TCRdb to 2013 to 2016). Context from the whole study: Template switching captured roughly one uniquely barcoded TCR beta cDNA molecule per two T cells in model experiments. The donors were divided into four age groups: young (average around 16 years), middle-aged (roughly 40), aged (about 60) and long-lived (82). Using deep sequencing normalized with unique cDNA molecular identifiers, the study measured how TCR beta repertoire diversity changes with age. Two additional independent replicas of 1 million unique cDNA reads from the same blood draw were analyzed for two donors (one aged 18 to 30 and one aged 80 or older). To avoid experimental bias, donors of different ages were randomly spread across the sequencing lanes. Broad study findings and their caveats: Donor CMV infection status was unknown, potentially confounding age-related changes in expanded clonotypes. Compared with the aged group, the long-lived group had more naive CD4+ T cells, fewer expanded clones and increased TCR diversity, a pattern suggesting age selection. Conclusive comparison of naive and antigen-experienced compartments was prevented by the profiling of bulk unsorted PBMCs. Estimates of total diversity based on one million sequenced T cells were considered lower bounds and underestimates. There was a strong correlation between observed TCR beta diversity and the percentage of naive T cells measured by flow cytometry. Observed TCR beta diversity per million T cells fell roughly linearly with age, and a significant reduction was already apparent by age approximately 41.

From its cysteine to its phenylalanine, the CDR3 spans 12 amino acids. The DNA shown is the 36-base CDR3, in frame from base 1. V is cut back by 5 bases and J by 8 bases, with 3 bases in the junction unmatched. The germline V gene (reference sequence) gives CDR1 as DFQATT and CDR2 as SNEGSKA. Libraries came from 5' RACE. For sequencing, an Illumina HiSeq 2500 was employed. A second PCR of roughly 6 to 12 cycles was performed with a sample-barcoded 5' primer and a J-beta primer mix. Each TCR beta cDNA molecule received a unique molecular identifier from a template-switch 5' adaptor carrying 12 random nucleotides. At least 2.5 million CDR3-containing paired-end reads were obtained from each sample. All of the RNA was converted into first-strand cDNA using the Mint cDNA synthesis kit, with a TRBC-specific oligonucleotide serving as the primer. After uracil-DNA glycosylase treatment, a first 18-cycle PCR used universal primers M1SS and BC2_uni_R on all cDNA. Under the source paper's analysis protocol: Each sample was normalized by randomly selecting 1 million high-quality reads, each carrying a distinct molecular identifier. Reads sharing molecular identifiers were discarded rather than binned into consensus sequences. CDR3 identification, clonotype clustering and error correction used MiTCR with a Q25 quality threshold and the strictest error-elimination algorithm. Lower-bound total TCR beta diversity was estimated with a nonparametric unseen species model using Euler transformation. TCRdb reran the public reads through fastp at Q25 and MiXCR, keeping productive beta chains. Each entry merges the rows of one CDR3 protein and shows their most common DNA and genes. These V and J calls derive from TCRdb rather than the authors' analysis. This sample gives hundreds of thousands of distinct CDR3 sequences in total; approximately 53% of them show up just once. The ten largest clones represent about 26% of the sample.

This clonotype was detected a few times. This receptor's antigen is unknown. No clone much larger than this one lies a single base away; base qualities are absent. Systemically healthy Caucasian individuals from Russia, around 38 in total and aged roughly 6 to 100 years, were included as donors. Ten milliliters of peripheral blood were drawn from each donor into EDTA-treated Vacutainer tubes. Ficoll-Paque density-gradient centrifugation was used to isolate PBMCs, with at least 6.5 million obtained per sample. Trizol reagent was used to extract total RNA from PBMCs, with at least 5.5 micrograms per sample. The percentages of naive CD45RAhigh/CD27high T cells were determined by flow cytometry on a PBMC aliquot from every donor.

The source is a middle-aged man in good health. The sequencing input was blood. The chain employs TRBV20-1 and TRBJ2-1; 10 middle bases align to TRBD1. The CDR3 protein is CSADRGRDEQFF. The DNA is TGCAGTGCTGACAGGGGGCGCGATGAGCAGTTCTTC.